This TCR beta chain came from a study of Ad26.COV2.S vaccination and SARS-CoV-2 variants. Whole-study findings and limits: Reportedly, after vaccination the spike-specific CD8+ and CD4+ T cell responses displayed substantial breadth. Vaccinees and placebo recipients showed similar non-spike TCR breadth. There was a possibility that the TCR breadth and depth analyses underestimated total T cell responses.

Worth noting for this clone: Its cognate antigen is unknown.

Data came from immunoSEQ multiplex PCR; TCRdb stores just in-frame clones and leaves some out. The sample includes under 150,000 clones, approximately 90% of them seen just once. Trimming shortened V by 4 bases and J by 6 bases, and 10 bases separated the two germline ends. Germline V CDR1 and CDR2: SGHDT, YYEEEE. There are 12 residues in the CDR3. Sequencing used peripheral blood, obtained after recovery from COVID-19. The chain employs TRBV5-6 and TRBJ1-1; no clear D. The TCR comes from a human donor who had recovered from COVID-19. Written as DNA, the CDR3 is TGTGCCAGCAGCCAAGACACCCCTGAAGCTTTCTTT. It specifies CASSQDTPEAFF.